These T cell receptor beta chains were read from a single sample in a study of blood T cell repertoires in COVID-19. Produced via immunoSEQ multiplex PCR; TCRdb's table is partial and in-frame only. The data hold about 260,000 clones, with 84% observed a single time. The specimen was peripheral blood. The receptor source for this set is a woman between 40 and 55 years old who had recovered from COVID-19. Each CDR3 is given with its conserved first and last residue. The D gene is left open where the match is weak. Clone size is stated in some rows and not others, as once, few, many or a class when expanded.

abundance,d_gene,j_gene,v_gene,CDR3nt,CDR3aa
NA,NA,TRBJ1-2,TRBV28,TGTGCCAGCAGTTCAGGGGCCCTTGACCGGTATGGCTACACCTTC,CASSSGALDRYGYTF
NA,TRBD1,TRBJ2-7,TRBV11-3,TGTGCCAGCAGCTCAGGACAGGGCGGGCAACACGAGCAGTACTTC,CASSSGQGGQHEQYF
NA,NA,TRBJ1-6,TRBV18,TGTGCCAGCTCACCACTACTAAATTCACCCCTCCACTTT,CASSPLLNSPLHF
few,TRBD1,TRBJ2-7,TRBV28,TGTGCCAGCAGCCAAACCGGGACAGGGGACTCCTACGAGCAGTACTTC,CASSQTGTGDSYEQYF
NA,NA,TRBJ1-3,TRBV14,TGTGCCAGCAGCCAAGATTCGAGGGCCCTTTCCTCTGGAAACACCATATATTTT,CASSQDSRALSSGNTIYF
once,TRBD1,TRBJ1-3,TRBV7-2,TGTGCCAGCAGCTTAGCGGTCGGACAGGCCCGATCTGGAAACACCATATATTTT,CASSLAVGQARSGNTIYF
NA,NA,TRBJ1-2,TRBV30,TGTGCCTGGAGTGTTTCAGGATCATCTTATGGCTACACCTTC,CAWSVSGSSYGYTF
NA,TRBD1,TRBJ2-7,TRBV2,TGTGCCAGCGGGGACAGGGCTCTCCGGGGGCAGTACTTC,CASGDRALRGQYF
NA,TRBD1,TRBJ1-6,TRBV2,TGTGCCAGCAGAGAACAGGGGAACCCAGCTGGAACACCCCTCCACTTT,CASREQGNPAGTPLHF
once,NA,TRBJ1-2,TRBV7-9,TGTGCCAGCAGCCCACCGGGACTGGGAAACTATGGCTACACCTTC,CASSPPGLGNYGYTF
NA,TRBD1,TRBJ1-2,TRBV5-6,TGTGCCAGCAGCTATAACAGGGGAGCTAACTATGGCTACACCTTC,CASSYNRGANYGYTF
NA,TRBD1,TRBJ2-1,TRBV28,TGTGCCAGCAGTCCCCCAGGGGGATCTTTCCATGAGCAGTTCTTC,CASSPPGGSFHEQFF
once,NA,TRBJ2-7,TRBV21-1,TGTGCCAGCACTGACGAGCAGTACTTC,CASTDEQYF
NA,NA,TRBJ2-1,TRBV5-1,TGCGCCAGCAGCTTGGGGAGCTCCTACAATGAGCAGTTCTTC,CASSLGSSYNEQFF
NA,NA,TRBJ2-2,TRBV4-2,TGTGCCAGCAGCCAAGAAGGGGGCACCGGGGAGCTGTTTTTT,CASSQEGGTGELFF
NA,NA,TRBJ2-1,TRBV7-9,TGTGCCAGCGGGGGGTACAATGAGCAGTTCTTC,CASGGYNEQFF
NA,TRBD2,TRBJ2-5,TRBV10-2,TGCGCCAGCACTAGCGGGGGGCGGATAGCCCAAGAGACCCAGTACTTC,CASTSGGRIAQETQYF
NA,TRBD2,TRBJ2-1,TRBV27,TGTGCCAGCAGTTGGGGACCGGGACTAGCTTCAGATGAGCAGTTCTTC,CASSWGPGLASDEQFF
NA,NA,TRBJ2-3,TRBV11-1,TGTGCCAGCAGCTTGGGCGGGGTAGAAGATACGCAGTATTTT,CASSLGGVEDTQYF
NA,TRBD1,TRBJ1-5,TRBV30,TGTGCCTGGAGCGGGACAGGGGTCCAGCCCCAGCATTTT,CAWSGTGVQPQHF
NA,TRBD1,TRBJ1-1,TRBV2,TGTGCCAGCAGGGGGACAGGGGTTAACACTGAAGCTTTCTTT,CASRGTGVNTEAFF
once,NA,TRBJ2-7,TRBV19,TGTGCCAGTAGTATAGGAGGCAGCTACGAGCAGTACTTC,CASSIGGSYEQYF